One sample yielded the 4 T cell receptor beta chains listed below, sequenced in a study of T cells after yellow fever vaccination. TCRdb itself ran the 5' RACE reads through MiXCR, one entry per CDR3 protein. The repertoire holds tens of thousands of distinct CDR3 sequences, with less than 8.5% as singletons. This sample comprised CD8+ T cells sorted from PBMCs, obtained 45 days after the first yellow fever vaccination. The source is a man younger than 35 who received the YFV17D yellow fever vaccine.

This clonotype showed up many times. V usage is TRBV24-1 and J usage is TRBJ2-3; 9 nucleotides line up with TRBD2. V dropped 2 bases and J dropped 5; count of bases not matched to a gene: 4. Looked up from germline, CDR1 is KGHDR and CDR2 is SFDVKD. This CDR3 spans 15 amino acids. CDR3 amino acids: CATSDYSGGIDTQYF. The CDR3 DNA reads TGTGCCACCAGTGATTATAGCGGGGGTATAGATACGCAGTATTTT.

There are many counts of this clonotype. The chain uses TRBV4-1 and TRBJ1-2; 7 bases align to TRBD1. Germline V CDR1 and CDR2: MGHRA, YSYEKL. CDR3 length: 14 amino acids. V gave up 4 bases and J gave up 1 base; unmatched junction bases: 3. The CDR3 loop is CASSPGTVNYGYTF. The CDR3 DNA is TGCGCCAGCAGCCCGGGGACAGTTAACTATGGCTACACCTTC.

This clonotype was counted ten times or more. The chain combines TRBV12-3 or TRBV12-4 with TRBJ2-3, with D perhaps matching TRBD2 (6 bases). This CDR3 spans 13 amino acids. V was pared by 4 bases and J by 6 bases, with 11 bases between. As DNA, the CDR3 is TGTGCCAGCAGTTCACGGGGGACGGATACGCAGTATTTT. Its translation is CASSSRGTDTQYF.

This clonotype was seen repeatedly, ten times or more. This chain joins TRBV4-3 and TRBJ2-7; D perhaps matches TRBD2 (6 bases). V lost 3 bases, J lost 5 bases, and 17 bases lay in between. Germline V gives CDR1 LGHNA, CDR2 YSLEER. There are 15 residues in the CDR3. CDR3 sequence: CASSHGTGTGDEQYF. As DNA, the CDR3 is TGCGCCAGCAGCCATGGAACCGGGACGGGGGACGAGCAGTACTTC.